The 14 T cell receptor beta chains reported below all come from one sample, sequenced in a study of CD8 T cells in Susac syndrome. An input of about 0.45 to 1 ug of RNA was subjected to reverse transcription using random hexamers. One entry per CDR3 protein, called by TCRdb with MiXCR from the immunoSEQ multiplex PCR reads. The table includes around 170,000 distinct CDR3 sequences, approximately 96% detected once. Sample: CD8+ T cells from PBMCs. All receptors derive from a human donor with multiple sclerosis.

The V gene is TRBV5-1, the J gene TRBJ1-3; D gene uncertain. Looked up from germline, CDR1 is SGHRS and CDR2 is YFSETQ. The CDR3 runs to 14 residues. V lost 5 bases and J 0 bases, leaving 9 bases between the germline ends. The CDR3 DNA reads as TGCGCCAGCAGAGAATTATTCTCTGGAAACACCATATATTTT. It codes for CASRELFSGNTIYF. Complete variable domain (other parts from reference TRBV5-1 and TRBJ1-3): KAGVTQTPRYLIKTRGQQVTLSCSPISGHRSVSWYQQTPGQGLQFLFEYFSETQRNKGNFPGRFSGRQFSNSRSEMNVSTLELGDSALYLCASRELFSGNTIYFGEGSWLTVV.

The CDR3 protein is CATSPGVRTGELFF. The CDR3 DNA reads as TGTGCCACCAGTCCCGGGGTTCGCACCGGGGAGCTGTTTTTT. The chain uses TRBV24-1 and TRBJ2-2; maybe TRBD2 (5 bases). The V and J ends lost 6 bases and 4 bases respectively, with 11 bases between them. Per the germline V gene, CDR1 is KGHDR and CDR2 is SFDVKD. The CDR3 has 14 amino acids.

This clonotype appeared once. This chain links TRBV25-1 with TRBJ2-7; D is possibly TRBD2 (6 bases). CDR1 and CDR2 (germline): MGHDK, SYGVNS. This CDR3 contains 15 residues. Trimming removed 1 base from V and 5 bases from J, with 15 bases in between. The CDR3 loop reads CASSEFAGRRDEQYF. DNA for the CDR3: TGTGCCAGCAGTGAATTCGCAGGGAGGAGGGACGAGCAGTACTTC.

CDR3 bases: TGCAGCGTTGCCGGGACAACCTCCTACAATGAGCAGTTCTTC. Translation gives CSVAGTTSYNEQFF. V gene TRBV29-1 combines with J gene TRBJ2-1; D might be TRBD1 (6 bases). Between the trimmed V and J ends, which lost 4 bases and 0 bases, there was a span of 10 bases. CDR1 SQVTM and CDR2 ANQGSEA come from the germline V gene. There are 14 residues in the CDR3.

The genes are TRBV27 and TRBJ2-7; 8 bases align to TRBD1. CDR3 length: 15 amino acids. The ends lost 6 bases at V and 6 bases at J; junction bases unmatched: 13. Germline CDR1 MNHEY, CDR2 SMNVEV (reference sequence). The CDR3 coding sequence is TGTGCCAGCAGCCTGGGGGCAGGGGGCGCGTCCGAGCAGTACTTC. Amino acids: CASSLGAGGASEQYF.

V and J are TRBV19 and TRBJ2-7, with 8 bases that match TRBD2. Germline assignment: CDR1 LNHDA and CDR2 SQIVND (reference sequence). V gave up 4 bases and J gave up 3 bases; unmatched junction bases: 2. The CDR3 sequence is 13 residues long. The CDR3 DNA reads TGTGCCAGTAGTAGTCTAGCGGGCTACGAGCAGTACTTC. This codes for CASSSLAGYEQYF. Full variable domain (outside the CDR3, taken from reference TRBV19 and TRBJ2-7): DGGITQSPKYLFRKEGQNVTLSCEQNLNHDAMYWYRQDPGQGLRLIYYSQIVNDFQKGDIAEGYSVSREKKESFPLTVTSAQKNPTAFYLCASSSLAGYEQYFGPGTRLTVT.

The chain is built from TRBV20-1 and TRBJ2-7; TRBD1 agrees at 11 bases. Trimming cost V 4 bases and J 3 bases; bases outside gene matches: 5. CDR1 DFQATT and CDR2 SNEGSKA come from the germline V gene (reference sequence). CDR3 length: 14 residues. CDR3 loop: CSATGQGEFYEQYF. CDR3 bases: TGCAGTGCTACGGGACAGGGGGAGTTCTACGAGCAGTACTTC.

The chain carries TRBV29-1 and TRBJ2-7; possible D gene TRBD1, 6 bases. V gave up 7 bases and J gave up 2 bases, with 9 bases separating them. The CDR3 loop spans 11 amino acids. The germline V gene has CDR1 SQVTM and CDR2 ANQGSEA. CDR3 nucleotides: TGCAGCGCCCGGACAGCCTACGAGCAGTACTTC. It codes for CSARTAYEQYF.

V gene TRBV25-1 combines with J gene TRBJ2-1; D unresolved. This CDR3 comprises 12 residues. V gave up 4 bases and J gave up 4 bases, with 5 bases separating them. CDR1 is MGHDK, CDR2 SYGVNS, per germline. CDR3 in amino acids: CASSGRYNEQFF. The CDR3 coding sequence is TGTGCCAGCAGTGGTCGTTACAATGAGCAGTTCTTC. Full variable domain (remainder filled in from reference TRBV25-1 and TRBJ2-1): EADIYQTPRYLVIGTGKKITLECSQTMGHDKMYWYQQDPGMELHLIHYSYGVNSTEKGDLSSESTVSRIRTEHFPLTLESARPSHTSQYLCASSGRYNEQFFGPGTRLTVL.

The gene calls are TRBV7-9 and TRBJ2-7; no reliable D call. The V end was cut by 0 bases, the J end by 6 bases, with 9 bases between. CDR1 is SEHNR, CDR2 FQNEAQ, per germline (reference sequence). This CDR3 has 13 residues. CDR3 sequence reads: CASSLAGRVEQYF. CDR3 nucleotides: TGTGCCAGCAGCTTAGCGGGTAGGGTCGAGCAGTACTTC. The full variable domain, completed using reference TRBV7-9 and TRBJ2-7, is DTGVSQNPRHKITKRGQNVTFRCDPISEHNRLYWYRQTLGQGPEFLTYFQNEAQLEKSRLLSDRFSAERPKGSFSTLEIQRTEQGDSAMYLCASSLAGRVEQYFGPGTRLTVT.

The rearrangement uses TRBV30 and TRBJ2-3; no reliable D call. The CDR3 sequence is 10 residues long. Germline V gene lookup returns CDR1 GTSNPN and CDR2 SVGIG (reference sequence). V lost 3 bases to trimming and J lost 6 bases, with 4 bases between them. The CDR3 nucleotides are TGTGCCTGGAGGGAGGATACGCAGTATTTT. It specifies CAWREDTQYF.

The rearrangement joins TRBV9 to TRBJ2-7; no clear D gene. The germline gives CDR1 SGDLS, CDR2 YYNGEE. The ends were cut back, 0 bases at V and 5 bases at J, with 12 bases in the middle. The CDR3 is 14 residues long. The CDR3 region has the DNA TGTGCCAGCAGCGTAGGTAGATCCACCCACGAGCAGTACTTC. Residues: CASSVGRSTHEQYF.

This clonotype appeared a single time. V and J are TRBV7-9 and TRBJ1-1; 8 bases match TRBD1. Germline values: CDR1 SEHNR, CDR2 FQNEAQ (reference sequence). J was trimmed by 0 bases and V by 5 bases; bases with no gene match: 8. This CDR3 contains 16 residues. The CDR3 sequence is CASSLLTGGVNTEAFF. DNA for the CDR3: TGTGCCAGCAGCCTCCTTACAGGGGGGGTGAACACTGAAGCTTTCTTT.

The genes are TRBV3-1 and TRBJ1-2; D is unclear. Germline loops: CDR1 LGHDT, CDR2 YNNKEL (reference sequence). The CDR3 consists of 14 residues. V lost 2 bases to trimming and J lost 7 bases, with 14 bases between them. In nucleotides, the CDR3 is TGTGCCAGCAGCCAAAGGCGCGGTGTGAGTGGCTACACCTTC. This gives the protein CASSQRRGVSGYTF.